This paragraph reports one T cell receptor (beta chain). The antigen remains unidentified. This sample is part of a study of PD-L1 blockade in urothelial cancer. Study as a whole: Prior chemotherapy regimens per patient numbered 0 to 3. Blood was analyzed 3 weeks (second dose) and 6 weeks after treatment start. Study-wide results and limits: Better progression-free and overall survival followed lower pretreatment blood clonality.

Sequencing used immunoSEQ multiplex PCR; TCRdb keeps in-frame clones, though not all of them. Among tens of thousands of clones listed, roughly 88% were seen once. CDR1 ENHRY and CDR2 SYGVKD come from the germline V gene. This CDR3 is built from 14 residues. Trimming shortened V by 0 bases and J by 5 bases, and 8 bases separated the two germline ends. Specified time point: peripheral blood 6 weeks after treatment start. All patients handed over anywhere from 1 to 8 samples, pretreatment and on-treatment. V and J are TRBV10-3 and TRBJ2-1; D gene ambiguous. The TCR comes from a man in his fifties or sixties with urothelial cancer. Specimen: PBMCs, collected around atezolizumab (anti-PD-L1) treatment. CDR3 DNA sequence: TGTGCCATCAGTGAGTCACCGCCTAACAATGAGCAGTTCTTC. Translating gives CAISESPPNNEQFF.